This record concerns one TCR beta chain sequence. Profiled with immunoSEQ multiplex PCR; TCRdb holds only in-frame clones, not every one. The repertoire has some 330,000 clones, less than 90% of them found once; the top ten carry about 5.4%. This entry comes from a study of blood T cell repertoires in COVID-19. Study summary: From T cells, B-cell-depleted T cells, or PBMCs came the material, which was cDNA or gDNA.

This CDR3 has 13 amino acids. After removal of 3 bases from V and 9 bases from J, the junction contained 8 bases not matched to a gene. Germline V gene lookup returns CDR1 LNHDA and CDR2 SQIVND (reference sequence). The genes are TRBV19 and TRBJ2-7, with 7 bases identical to TRBD2. Specimen: PBMCs or T cells enriched from blood (not recorded which). The receptor was isolated from a woman in her forties or fifties who had recovered from COVID-19. CDR3 sequence (DNA): TGTGCCAGTAGTATGGGGCGGGAGAGGGTGCAGTACTTC. It translates to CASSMGRERVQYF.